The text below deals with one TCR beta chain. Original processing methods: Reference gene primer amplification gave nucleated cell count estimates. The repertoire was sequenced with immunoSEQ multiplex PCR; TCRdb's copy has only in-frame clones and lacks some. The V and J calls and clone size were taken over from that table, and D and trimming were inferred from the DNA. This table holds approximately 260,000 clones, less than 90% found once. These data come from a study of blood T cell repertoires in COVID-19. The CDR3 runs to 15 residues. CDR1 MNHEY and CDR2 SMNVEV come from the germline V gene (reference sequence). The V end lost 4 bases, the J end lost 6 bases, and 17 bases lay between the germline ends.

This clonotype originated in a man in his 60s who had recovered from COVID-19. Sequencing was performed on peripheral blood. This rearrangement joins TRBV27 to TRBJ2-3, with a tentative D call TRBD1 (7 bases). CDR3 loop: CASSSRRGQVDTQYF. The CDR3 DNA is TGTGCCAGCAGTTCCCGGAGGGGGCAGGTGGATACGCAGTATTTT.